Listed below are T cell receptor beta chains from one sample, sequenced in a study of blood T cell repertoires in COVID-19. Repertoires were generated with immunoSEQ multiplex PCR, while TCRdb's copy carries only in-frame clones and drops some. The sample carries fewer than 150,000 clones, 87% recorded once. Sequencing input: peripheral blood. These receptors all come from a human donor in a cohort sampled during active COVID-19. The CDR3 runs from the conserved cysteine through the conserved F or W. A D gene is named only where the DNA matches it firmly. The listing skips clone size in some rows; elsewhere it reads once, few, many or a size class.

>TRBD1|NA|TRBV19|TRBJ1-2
TGTGCCAGTAGACCCCTCCGGGACAGGGCTGTCAACTATGGCTACACCTTC
CASRPLRDRAVNYGYTF
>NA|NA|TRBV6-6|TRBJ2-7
TGTGCCAGCAGTCGCGCGGGAGGACAGGCGGGGAGAGAGCAGTACTTC
CASSRAGGQAGREQYF
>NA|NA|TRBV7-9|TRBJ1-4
TGTGCCAGCAGCTTATGGGCAGGCACAGCAACTAATGAAAAACTGTTTTTT
CASSLWAGTATNEKLFF
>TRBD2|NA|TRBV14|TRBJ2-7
TGTGCCAGCAGCCAAGTTGGACTAGCGGGAGGGGGCGAGCAGTACTTC
CASSQVGLAGGGEQYF
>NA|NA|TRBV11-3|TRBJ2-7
TGTGCCAGCAGCACCACTTGGGCGAGCTCCTACGAGCAGTACTTC
CASSTTWASSYEQYF
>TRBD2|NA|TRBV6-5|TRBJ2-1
TGTGCCAGCAGTTCTGGACTAGCGGGACACAATGAGCAGTTCTTC
CASSSGLAGHNEQFF
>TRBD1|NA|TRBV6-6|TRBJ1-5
TGTGCCAGCAGTTACCAGACAGGGAATCAGCCCCAGCATTTT
CASSYQTGNQPQHF
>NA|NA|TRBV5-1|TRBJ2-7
TGCGCCAGCAGCTTGGCCTTTTCCTTGGGCCAATCCTACGAGCAGTACTTC
CASSLAFSLGQSYEQYF
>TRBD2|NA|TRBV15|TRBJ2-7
TGTGCCACCAGCAGACCGACTAGCGGGGGATACGAGCAGTACTTC
CATSRPTSGGYEQYF
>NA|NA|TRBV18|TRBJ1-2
TGTGCCAGCTCTCTACAGGGAAGGGGCTACACCTTC
CASSLQGRGYTF
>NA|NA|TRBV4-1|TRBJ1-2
TGCGCCAGCAGCCAAGCCCCCCGGGACTCTAGCTATGGCTACACCTTC
CASSQAPRDSSYGYTF
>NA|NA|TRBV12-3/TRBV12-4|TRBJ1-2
TGTGCCAGCAGTCCTCAGGGAAGTGGCTACACCTTC
CASSPQGSGYTF
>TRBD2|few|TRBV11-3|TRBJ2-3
TGTGCCAGCAGCTCGGGCCGGACTAGCGGGGGCTTGAGCACAGATACGCAGTATTTT
CASSSGRTSGGLSTDTQYF
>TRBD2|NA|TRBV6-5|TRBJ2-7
TGTGCCAGCAGTCCTAGCGGGAGGGGGTACGAGCAGTACTTC
CASSPSGRGYEQYF
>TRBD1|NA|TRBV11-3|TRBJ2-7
TGTGCCAGCAGCTTAGATGGGACAGGGGTGTACGAGCAGTACTTC
CASSLDGTGVYEQYF
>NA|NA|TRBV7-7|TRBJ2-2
TGTGCCAGCCAACCTACAGAGCCTCTCACCGGGGAGCTGTTTTTT
CASQPTEPLTGELFF
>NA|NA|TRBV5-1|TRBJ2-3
TGCGCCAGCAGCTCCCCGACTAGTGGCAAAGATACGCAGTATTTT
CASSSPTSGKDTQYF
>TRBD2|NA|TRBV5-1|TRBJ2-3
TGCGCCAGCAGCTTGTCACCTAGCGGGAGTGCAGATACGCAGTATTTT
CASSLSPSGSADTQYF
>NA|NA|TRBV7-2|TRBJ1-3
TGTGCCAGCAGCTTATCCGCAGTCCGTTCTGGAAACACCATATATTTT
CASSLSAVRSGNTIYF
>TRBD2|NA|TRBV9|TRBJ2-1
TGTGCCAGCACCTCATCCGGGACTAGCCTGAATGAGCAGTTCTTC
CASTSSGTSLNEQFF
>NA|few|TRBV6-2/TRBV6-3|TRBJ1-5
TGTGCCAGCAGTTACGGACTGCGGCGTAGCAATCAGCCCCAGCATTTT
CASSYGLRRSNQPQHF
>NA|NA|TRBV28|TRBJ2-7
TGTGCCAGCAGTTTTCTAGAAGTGAAGCAGTACTTC
CASSFLEVKQYF
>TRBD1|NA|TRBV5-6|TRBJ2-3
TGTGCCAGCAGCAAAGGACAGGGTTCTAGAGATACGCAGTATTTT
CASSKGQGSRDTQYF
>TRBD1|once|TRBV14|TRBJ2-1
TGTGCCAGCAGCCATAGACAGGGGGCGGGATTATCCAATGAGCAGTTCTTC
CASSHRQGAGLSNEQFF
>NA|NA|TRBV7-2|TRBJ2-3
TGTGCCAGCAGTTATAGCGGTGGCCCAGATACGCAGTATTTT
CASSYSGGPDTQYF
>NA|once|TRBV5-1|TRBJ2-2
TGCGCCAGCAGAACAGTCCCGAACACCGGGGAGCTGTTTTTT
CASRTVPNTGELFF
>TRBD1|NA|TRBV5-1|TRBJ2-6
TGCGCCAGCAGCTACTTGACAGGGGATCTTTTATCTGGGGCCAACGTCCTGACTTTC
CASSYLTGDLLSGANVLTF
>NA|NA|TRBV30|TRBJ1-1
TGTGCCTGGAACCTCGCGGGAATGAACACTGAAGCTTTCTTT
CAWNLAGMNTEAFF
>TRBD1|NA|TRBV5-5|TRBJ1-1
TGTGCCAGCAGCTTGGAGTCCAGGGGGCGAACTGAAGCTTTCTTT
CASSLESRGRTEAFF
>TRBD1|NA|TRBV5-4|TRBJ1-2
TGTGCCAGCAGCTTGCGCCCGGGACAGGGAGGGCATGGCTACACCTTC
CASSLRPGQGGHGYTF
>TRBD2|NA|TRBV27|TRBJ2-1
TGTGCCAGCAGACCGGGGGGGGATGAGCAGTTCTTC
CASRPGGDEQFF
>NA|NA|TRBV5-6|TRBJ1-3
TGTGCCAGCAGCTTCGGGTCGGACTCTGGAAACACCATATATTTT
CASSFGSDSGNTIYF
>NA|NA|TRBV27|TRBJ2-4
TGTGCCAGCAGTTTATCGGAGGAGGCGGCCCTAGCCAAAAACATTCAGTACTTC
CASSLSEEAALAKNIQYF
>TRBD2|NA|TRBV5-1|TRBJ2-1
TGCGCCAGCTTCTTGACTAGCGGGGGGCCTAATGAGCAGTTCTTC
CASFLTSGGPNEQFF
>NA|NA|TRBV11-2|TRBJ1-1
TGTGCCAGCAGTCCCGGGGGGAGGGGGGCGAACACTGAAGCTTTCTTT
CASSPGGRGANTEAFF
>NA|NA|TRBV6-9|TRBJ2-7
TGTGCCAGCAGCTGGGACTGCCTTTACGAGCAGTACTTC
CASSWDCLYEQYF
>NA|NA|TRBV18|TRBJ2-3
TGTGCCAGCTCACCAATGCAGTACACAGATACGCAGTATTTT
CASSPMQYTDTQYF
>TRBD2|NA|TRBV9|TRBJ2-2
TGTGCCAGCACCTTACTAGCGGGAGGAACCGGGGAGCTGTTTTTT
CASTLLAGGTGELFF
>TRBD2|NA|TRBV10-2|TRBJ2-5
TGCGCCAGCGTCGGGCGGACTAGCGATCTGTACGTCGCTGAGACCCAGTACTTC
CASVGRTSDLYVAETQYF
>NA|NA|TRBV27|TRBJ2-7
TGTGCCAGCAGTTTATCGCTCCAGCGGGCGGCCTACGAGCAGTACTTC
CASSLSLQRAAYEQYF
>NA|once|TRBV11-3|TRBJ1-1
TGTGCCAGCAGCCAACAGAACACTGAAGCTTTCTTT
CASSQQNTEAFF
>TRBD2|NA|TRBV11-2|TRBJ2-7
TGTGCCAGCAGCGCCGGGACTAGCGGGAGCTACGAGCAGTACTTC
CASSAGTSGSYEQYF
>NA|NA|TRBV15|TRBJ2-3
TGTGCCACCAGCAGACCCCGGGACATCACAGATACGCAGTATTTT
CATSRPRDITDTQYF
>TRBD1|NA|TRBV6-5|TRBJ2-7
TGTGCCAGCACCCGGGACAGGGCGAGCTCCTACGAGCAGTACTTC
CASTRDRASSYEQYF
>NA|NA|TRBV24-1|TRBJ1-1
TGTGCCACCAGGGGTCAGGTCCCGAACACTGAAGCTTTCTTT
CATRGQVPNTEAFF